This TCR beta chain was profiled in a study of CD8 T cells in Susac syndrome. V was pared by 1 base and J by 0 bases, with 6 bases between. CDR1 and CDR2 from the germline V gene are SNHLY and FYNNEI. This CDR3 has 14 amino acids. Random hexamers served to reverse transcribe roughly 0.5 to 1 ug RNA. MiXCR, applied by TCRdb to the immunoSEQ multiplex PCR reads, yields one record per CDR3 protein. The table includes 200,000 or so distinct CDR3 sequences, about 93% detected once. Each multiple sclerosis control was a treatment-naive patient with relapsing-remitting disease that was either stable or active. TEMRA cells were enriched by FACS, while CD8+ and CD4+ T cells were obtained through a negative isolation that was performed magnetically.

This TCR came from a human donor with multiple sclerosis. The chain employs TRBV2 and TRBJ2-5; D remains ambiguous. Sequenced input: CD8+ T cells from PBMCs. The CDR3 here is CASSEVANQETQYF. DNA for the CDR3: TGTGCCAGCAGTGAAGTGGCTAACCAAGAGACCCAGTACTTC.